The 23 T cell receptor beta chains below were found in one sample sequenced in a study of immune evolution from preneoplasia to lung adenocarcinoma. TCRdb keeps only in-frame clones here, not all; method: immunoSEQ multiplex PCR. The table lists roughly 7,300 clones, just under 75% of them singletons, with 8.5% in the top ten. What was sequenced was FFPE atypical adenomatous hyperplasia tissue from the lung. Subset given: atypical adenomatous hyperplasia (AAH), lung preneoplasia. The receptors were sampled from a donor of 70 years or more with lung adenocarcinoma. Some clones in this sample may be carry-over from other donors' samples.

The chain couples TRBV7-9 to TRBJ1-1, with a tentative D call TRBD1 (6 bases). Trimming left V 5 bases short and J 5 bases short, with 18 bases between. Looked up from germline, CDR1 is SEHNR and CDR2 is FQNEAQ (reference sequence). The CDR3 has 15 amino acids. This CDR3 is CASSPGWAGATEAFF. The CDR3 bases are TGTGCCAGCAGCCCAGGGTGGGCAGGGGCTACTGAAGCTTTCTTT. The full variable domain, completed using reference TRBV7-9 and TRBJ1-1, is DTGVSQNPRHKITKRGQNVTFRCDPISEHNRLYWYRQTLGQGPEFLTYFQNEAQLEKSRLLSDRFSAERPKGSFSTLEIQRTEQGDSAMYLCASSPGWAGATEAFFGQGTRLTVV.

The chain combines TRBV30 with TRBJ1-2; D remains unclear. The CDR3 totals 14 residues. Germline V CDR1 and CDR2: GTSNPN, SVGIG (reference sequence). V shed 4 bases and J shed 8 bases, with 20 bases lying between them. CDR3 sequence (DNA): TGTGCCTGGACGTGGGCAGGATATATAGACGGCTACACCTTC. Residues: CAWTWAGYIDGYTF.

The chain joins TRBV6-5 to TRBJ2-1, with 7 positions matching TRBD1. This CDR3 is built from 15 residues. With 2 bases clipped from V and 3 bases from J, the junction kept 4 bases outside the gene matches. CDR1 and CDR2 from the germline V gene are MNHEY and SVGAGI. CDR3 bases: TGTGCCAGCAGTTACGCCAGGGACAGCTACAATGAGCAGTTCTTC. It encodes CASSYARDSYNEQFF.

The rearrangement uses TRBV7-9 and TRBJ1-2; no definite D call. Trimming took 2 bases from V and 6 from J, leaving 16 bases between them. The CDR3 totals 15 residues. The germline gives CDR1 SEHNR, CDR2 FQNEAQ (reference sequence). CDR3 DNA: TGTGCCAGCAGCTTACCGTATACAGCGACCGATGGCTACACCTTC. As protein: CASSLPYTATDGYTF.

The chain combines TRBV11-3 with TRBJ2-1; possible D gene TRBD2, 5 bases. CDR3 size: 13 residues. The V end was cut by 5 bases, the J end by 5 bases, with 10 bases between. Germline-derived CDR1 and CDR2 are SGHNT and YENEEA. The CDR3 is CASSVDGNNEQFF. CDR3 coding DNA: TGTGCCAGCAGCGTGGACGGGAACAATGAGCAGTTCTTC.

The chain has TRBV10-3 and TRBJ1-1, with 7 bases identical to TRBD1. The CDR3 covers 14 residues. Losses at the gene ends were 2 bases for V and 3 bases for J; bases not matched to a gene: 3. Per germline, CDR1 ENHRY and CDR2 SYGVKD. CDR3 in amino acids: CAISERGRDTEAFF. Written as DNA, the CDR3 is TGTGCCATCAGTGAGAGGGGGCGCGACACTGAAGCTTTCTTT.

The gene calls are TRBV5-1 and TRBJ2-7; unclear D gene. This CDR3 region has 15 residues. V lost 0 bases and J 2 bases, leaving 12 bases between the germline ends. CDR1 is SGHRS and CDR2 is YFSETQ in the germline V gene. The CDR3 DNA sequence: TGCGCCAGCAGCTTGGTTCTAGGGAACCCCTACGAGCAGTACTTC. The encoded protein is CASSLVLGNPYEQYF.

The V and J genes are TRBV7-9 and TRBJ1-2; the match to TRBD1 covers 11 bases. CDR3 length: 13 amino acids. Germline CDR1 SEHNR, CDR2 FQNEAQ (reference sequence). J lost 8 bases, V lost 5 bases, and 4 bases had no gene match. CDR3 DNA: TGTGCCAGCAGCCGGACAGGGGGCGGCGGCTACACCTTC. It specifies CASSRTGGGGYTF. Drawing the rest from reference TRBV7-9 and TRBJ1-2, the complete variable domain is DTGVSQNPRHKITKRGQNVTFRCDPISEHNRLYWYRQTLGQGPEFLTYFQNEAQLEKSRLLSDRFSAERPKGSFSTLEIQRTEQGDSAMYLCASSRTGGGGYTFGSGTRLTVV.

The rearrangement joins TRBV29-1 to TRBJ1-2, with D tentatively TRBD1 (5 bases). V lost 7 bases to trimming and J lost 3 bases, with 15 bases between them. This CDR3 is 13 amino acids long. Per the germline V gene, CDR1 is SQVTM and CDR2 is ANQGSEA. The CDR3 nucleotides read TGCAGCGACTCCTTGGGGGGGGACTATGGCTACACCTTC. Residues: CSDSLGGDYGYTF.

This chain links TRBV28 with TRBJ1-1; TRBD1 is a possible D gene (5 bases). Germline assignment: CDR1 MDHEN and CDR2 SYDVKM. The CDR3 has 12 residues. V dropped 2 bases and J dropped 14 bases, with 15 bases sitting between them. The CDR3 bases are TGTGCCAGCAGTTTACGAGGGGAAGAGGTGTTCTTT. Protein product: CASSLRGEEVFF.

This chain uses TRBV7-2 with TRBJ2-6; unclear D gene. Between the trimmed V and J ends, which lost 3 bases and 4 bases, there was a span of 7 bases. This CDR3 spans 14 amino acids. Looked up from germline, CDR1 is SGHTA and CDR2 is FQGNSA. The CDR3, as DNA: TGTGCCAGCAGCTTTTCCGGAGGGGCCAACGTCCTGACTTTC. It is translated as CASSFSGGANVLTF. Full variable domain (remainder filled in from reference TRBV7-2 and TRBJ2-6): GAGVSQSPSNKVTEKGKDVELRCDPISGHTALYWYRQSLGQGLEFLIYFQGNSAPDKSGLPSDRFSAERTGGSVSTLTIQRTQQEDSAVYLCASSFSGGANVLTFGAGSRLTVL.

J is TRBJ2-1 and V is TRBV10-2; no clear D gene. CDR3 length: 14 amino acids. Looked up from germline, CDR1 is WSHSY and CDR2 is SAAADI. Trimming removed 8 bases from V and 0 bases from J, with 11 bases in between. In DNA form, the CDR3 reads TGCGCCAGCTCCCCTGAGATCTCCTACAATGAGCAGTTCTTC. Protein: CASSPEISYNEQFF.

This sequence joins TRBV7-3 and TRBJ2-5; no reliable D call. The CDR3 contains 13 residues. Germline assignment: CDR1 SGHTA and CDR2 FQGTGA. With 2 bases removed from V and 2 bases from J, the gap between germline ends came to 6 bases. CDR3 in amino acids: CASSLRRQETQYF. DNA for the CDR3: TGTGCCAGCAGCTTACGCAGACAAGAGACCCAGTACTTC. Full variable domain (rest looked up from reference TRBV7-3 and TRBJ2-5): GAGVSQTPSNKVTEKGKYVELRCDPISGHTALYWYRQSLGQGPEFLIYFQGTGAADDSGLPNDRFFAVRPEGSVSTLKIQRTERGDSAVYLCASSLRRQETQYFGPGTRLLVL.

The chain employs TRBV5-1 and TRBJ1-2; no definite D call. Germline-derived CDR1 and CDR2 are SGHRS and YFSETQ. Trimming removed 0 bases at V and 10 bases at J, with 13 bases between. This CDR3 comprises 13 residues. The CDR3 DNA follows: TGCGCCAGCAGCTTGGCCAGCGGGGAGGACTACACCTTC. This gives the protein CASSLASGEDYTF.

The CDR3 DNA reads TGTGCCAGCAGCTTCGGGGCCAATTCACCCCTCCACTTT. Protein product: CASSFGANSPLHF. The chain combines TRBV16 with TRBJ1-6, with D possibly matching TRBD1 (5 bases). Trimming removed 5 bases from V and 7 bases from J, with 9 bases in between. Germline CDR1 reads KGHSY; CDR2 reads FQNENV. CDR3 length: 13 residues.

The CDR3 bases are TGTGCCAGCTCACCACCGATTTCCCCCACCGAGCAGTACTTC. It specifies CASSPPISPTEQYF. V gene TRBV18 combines with J gene TRBJ2-7; D remains unclear. The V gene lost 0 bases and the J gene lost 6 bases, with 12 bases spanning the gap. This CDR3 contains 14 residues. Looked up from germline, CDR1 is KGHSH and CDR2 is LQKENI.

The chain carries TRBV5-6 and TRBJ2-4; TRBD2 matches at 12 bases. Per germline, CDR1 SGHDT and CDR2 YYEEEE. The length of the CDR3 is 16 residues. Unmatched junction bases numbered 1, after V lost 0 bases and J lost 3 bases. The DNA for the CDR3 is TGTGCCAGCAGCTTGGAACTAGCGGGGGGCAAAAACATTCAGTACTTC. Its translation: CASSLELAGGKNIQYF.

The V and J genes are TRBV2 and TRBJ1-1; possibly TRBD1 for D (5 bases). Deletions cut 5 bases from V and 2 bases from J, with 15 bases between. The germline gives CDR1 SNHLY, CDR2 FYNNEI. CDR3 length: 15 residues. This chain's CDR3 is CASSTPGTANTEAFF. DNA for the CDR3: TGTGCCAGCAGTACCCCCGGGACCGCTAACACTGAAGCTTTCTTT.

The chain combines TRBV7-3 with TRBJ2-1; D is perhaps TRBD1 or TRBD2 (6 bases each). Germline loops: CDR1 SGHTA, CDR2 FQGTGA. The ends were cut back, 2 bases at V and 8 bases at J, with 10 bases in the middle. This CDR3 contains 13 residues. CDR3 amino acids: CASSLGGPDEQFF. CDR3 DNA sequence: TGTGCCAGCAGCTTAGGGGGGCCGGATGAGCAGTTCTTC.

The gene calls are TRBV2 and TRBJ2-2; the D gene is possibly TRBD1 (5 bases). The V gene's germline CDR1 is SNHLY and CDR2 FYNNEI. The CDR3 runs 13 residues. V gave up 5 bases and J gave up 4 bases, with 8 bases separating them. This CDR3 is CASSKQVTGELFF. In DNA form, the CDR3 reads TGTGCCAGCAGTAAACAGGTCACCGGGGAGCTGTTTTTT.

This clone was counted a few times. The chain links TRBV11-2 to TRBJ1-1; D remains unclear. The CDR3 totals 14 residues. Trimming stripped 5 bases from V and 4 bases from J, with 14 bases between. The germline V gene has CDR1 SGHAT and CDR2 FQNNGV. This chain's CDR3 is CASSPTRTSTEAFF. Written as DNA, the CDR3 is TGTGCCAGCAGCCCAACAAGGACCAGCACTGAAGCTTTCTTT. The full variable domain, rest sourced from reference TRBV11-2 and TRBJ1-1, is EAGVAQSPRYKIIEKRQSVAFWCNPISGHATLYWYQQILGQGPKLLIQFQNNGVVDDSQLPKDRFSAERLKGVDSTLKIQPAKLEDSAVYLCASSPTRTSTEAFFGQGTRLTVV.

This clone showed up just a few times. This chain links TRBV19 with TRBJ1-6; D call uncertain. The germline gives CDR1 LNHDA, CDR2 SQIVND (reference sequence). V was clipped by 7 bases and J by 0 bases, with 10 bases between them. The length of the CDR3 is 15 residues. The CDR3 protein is CASKLWSSYNSPLHF. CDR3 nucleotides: TGTGCCAGTAAGCTTTGGAGCTCCTATAATTCACCCCTCCACTTT. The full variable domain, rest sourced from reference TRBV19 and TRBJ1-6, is DGGITQSPKYLFRKEGQNVTLSCEQNLNHDAMYWYRQDPGQGLRLIYYSQIVNDFQKGDIAEGYSVSREKKESFPLTVTSAQKNPTAFYLCASKLWSSYNSPLHFGNGTRLTVT.

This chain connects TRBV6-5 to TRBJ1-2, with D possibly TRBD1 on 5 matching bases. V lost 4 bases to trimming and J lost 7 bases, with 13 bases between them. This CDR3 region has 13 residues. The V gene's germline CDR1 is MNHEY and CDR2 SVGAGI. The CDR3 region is CASSFGTESGYTF. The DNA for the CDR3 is TGTGCCAGCAGTTTTGGGACGGAAAGTGGCTACACCTTC.